This T cell receptor (beta chain) was sequenced for a study of T cells in localized non-small cell lung cancer. Findings and limits, study-wide: Tumor showed lower T cell clonality than uninvolved adjacent lung, where it was highest. Longer overall survival was associated with a higher density of T cells in the blood.

By sample fraction, this clone is large. The antigen remains unidentified. The assay was immunoSEQ multiplex PCR, and TCRdb's table has in-frame clones only and misses some. The sample carries thousands of clones, around 40% recorded once. V was trimmed by 0 bases and J by 5 bases, leaving 13 bases between them. CDR1 is MGHRA, CDR2 YSYEKL, per germline. The CDR3 loop spans 15 amino acids. This clonotype originated in an older female donor with stage I lung adenocarcinoma. Sequencing was performed on lung tumor tissue, taken before any cancer treatment. The chain combines TRBV4-1 with TRBJ2-5, with D possibly called TRBD1 or TRBD2 (5 bases each). CDR3 coding DNA: TGCGCCAGCAGCCAAGAAACTAGTCCAGGGGAGACCCAGTACTTC. Protein product: CASSQETSPGETQYF.